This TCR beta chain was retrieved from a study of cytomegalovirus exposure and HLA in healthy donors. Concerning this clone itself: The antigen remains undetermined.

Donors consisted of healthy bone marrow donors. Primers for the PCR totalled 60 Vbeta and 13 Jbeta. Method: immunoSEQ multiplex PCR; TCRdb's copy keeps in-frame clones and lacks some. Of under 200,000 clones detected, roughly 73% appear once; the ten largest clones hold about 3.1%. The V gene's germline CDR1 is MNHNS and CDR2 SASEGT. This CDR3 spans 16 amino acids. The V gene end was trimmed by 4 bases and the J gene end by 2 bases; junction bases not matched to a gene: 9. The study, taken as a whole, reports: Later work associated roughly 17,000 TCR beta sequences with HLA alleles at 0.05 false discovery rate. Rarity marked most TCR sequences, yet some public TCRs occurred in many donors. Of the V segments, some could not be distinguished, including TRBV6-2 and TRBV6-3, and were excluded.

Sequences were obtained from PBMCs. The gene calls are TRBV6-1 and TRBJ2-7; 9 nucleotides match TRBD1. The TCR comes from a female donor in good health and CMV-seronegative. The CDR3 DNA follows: TGTGCCAGCAGTGGTAGAAAGGACAGGGGTCCCTACGAGCAGTACTTC. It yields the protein CASSGRKDRGPYEQYF.